The 13 T cell receptor beta chains listed next were all sequenced from one sample in a study of OX40 agonist ivuxolimab in advanced cancers. Some clones are missing from TCRdb's copy, which holds only in-frame ones; the method was immunoSEQ multiplex PCR. The repertoire has more than 50,000 clones, roughly 88% of them found once; the top ten carry about 2.6%. The material was CD4+ or CD8+ T cells sorted from blood, obtained in a trial of the OX40 agonist ivuxolimab. The receptors come from an adult with an advanced solid tumor such as melanoma, head and neck, liver or kidney cancer.

V is TRBV4-1 and J is TRBJ1-2; possible D gene TRBD1, 6 bases. Germline assignment: CDR1 MGHRA and CDR2 YSYEKL. The CDR3 runs to 17 residues. Trimming cost V 1 base and J 8 bases, with 23 bases left between them. In DNA form, the CDR3 reads TGCGCCAGCAGCCAAGGTCCGACGGGACATACTCCGGCCGGCTACACCTTC. Translating gives CASSQGPTGHTPAGYTF.

The rearrangement uses TRBV11-3 and TRBJ2-1; D is unresolved. CDR1 SGHNT and CDR2 YENEEA come from the germline V gene. V was shortened by 1 base and J by 0 bases, with 10 bases between the two germline ends. The CDR3 sequence is 16 residues long. For the CDR3, the DNA is TGTGCCAGCAGCTTAGCCGGTGGCCGCTCCTACAATGAGCAGTTCTTC. It codes for CASSLAGGRSYNEQFF.

The chain couples TRBV5-1 to TRBJ2-3; TRBD1 matches at 8 bases. Looked up from germline, CDR1 is SGHRS and CDR2 is YFSETQ. The trim removed 0 bases at V and 1 base at J, leaving 10 bases unmatched. This CDR3 region has 18 residues. In DNA, the CDR3 is TGCGCCAGCAGCTTGGGTCAGGGGGCGCAATATCGCACAGATACGCAGTATTTT. It translates to CASSLGQGAQYRTDTQYF. Drawing the rest from reference TRBV5-1 and TRBJ2-3, the complete variable domain is KAGVTQTPRYLIKTRGQQVTLSCSPISGHRSVSWYQQTPGQGLQFLFEYFSETQRNKGNFPGRFSGRQFSNSRSEMNVSTLELGDSALYLCASSLGQGAQYRTDTQYFGPGTRLTVL.

The chain joins TRBV6-5 to TRBJ2-5; tentative D call: TRBD1 (7 bases). There are 15 residues in the CDR3. The germline CDR1 and CDR2 sequences are MNHEY and SVGAGI. The ends were cut back, 5 bases at V and 4 bases at J, with 17 bases in the middle. CDR3 nucleotide sequence: TGTGCCAGCAGTCAGGAGGGTGCAGGGGGAGAGACCCAGTACTTC. It codes for CASSQEGAGGETQYF.

The CDR3 sequence is CAQGQSAYEQYF. CDR3 DNA sequence: TGTGCCCAAGGGCAGTCGGCCTACGAGCAGTACTTC. The rearrangement uses TRBV30 and TRBJ2-7, with unresolved D. From germline, CDR1 is GTSNPN and CDR2 SVGIG (reference sequence). This CDR3 is built from 12 residues. V was shortened by 8 bases and J by 2 bases, with 13 bases between the two germline ends.

V usage is TRBV13 and J usage is TRBJ1-2; D unclear. V was pared by 2 bases and J by 7 bases, with 11 bases between. There are 13 residues in the CDR3. Germline-derived CDR1 and CDR2 are PRHDT and FYEKMQ (reference sequence). The CDR3 sequence is CASSLPSSGGYTF. The CDR3 region has the DNA TGTGCCAGCAGCTTACCCTCAAGCGGTGGCTACACCTTC.

The V and J genes are TRBV7-2 and TRBJ1-5, with D possibly TRBD1 on 5 matching bases. V was clipped by 5 bases and J by 0 bases, with 8 bases between them. CDR1 is SGHTA, CDR2 FQGNSA, per germline. The CDR3 is 14 amino acids. This chain's CDR3 is CASSQGNSNQPQHF. CDR3 bases: TGTGCCAGCAGCCAGGGAAATAGCAATCAGCCCCAGCATTTT.

V gene TRBV6-5 combines with J gene TRBJ2-7, with TRBD1 matching 11 bases. Trimming removed 7 bases from V and 4 bases from J; junction bases left unmatched: 6. The germline gives CDR1 MNHEY, CDR2 SVGAGI. The CDR3 has 14 amino acids. CDR3 coding DNA: TGTGCCAGCAAAGGGACAGGGGGACCTTACGAGCAGTACTTC. It codes for CASKGTGGPYEQYF.

The chain is built from TRBV4-1 and TRBJ2-7; no clear D gene. The V gene's germline CDR1 is MGHRA and CDR2 YSYEKL. Trimming stripped 1 base from V and 2 bases from J, with 6 bases between. The CDR3 has 13 amino acids. This chain's CDR3 is CASSQGGTYEQYF. The CDR3, as DNA: TGCGCCAGCAGCCAAGGAGGCACCTACGAGCAGTACTTC.

The chain employs TRBV7-9 and TRBJ2-7, with D maybe TRBD2 (6 bases). Germline V gene lookup returns CDR1 SEHNR and CDR2 FQNEAQ (reference sequence). This CDR3 contains 14 residues. V lost 5 bases, J lost 3 bases, and 14 bases lay in between. CDR3 amino acids: CASSLLGAGYEQYF. The CDR3 DNA follows: TGTGCCAGCAGCCTCCTAGGAGCGGGCTACGAGCAGTACTTC.

The chain couples TRBV30 to TRBJ2-6; D might be TRBD1 (5 bases). V was trimmed by 4 bases and J by 4 bases, leaving 14 bases between them. CDR1 GTSNPN and CDR2 SVGIG come from the germline V gene (reference sequence). The length of the CDR3 is 15 residues. Here the CDR3 DNA reads TGTGCCTGGAAGCGCAGGGCCGGCGGGGCCAACGTCCTGACTTTC. Translation: CAWKRRAGGANVLTF.

V gene TRBV9 combines with J gene TRBJ1-1, with TRBD1 as a possible D gene (6 bases). The CDR3 length is 15 residues. The V gene's germline CDR1 is SGDLS and CDR2 YYNGEE. V was cut by 3 bases and J by 11 bases, with 23 bases left in between. The CDR3 loop reads CASSGGGHLEKDAFF. The DNA for the CDR3 is TGTGCCAGCAGCGGAGGGGGACACCTCGAGAAGGATGCTTTCTTT.

This rearrangement joins TRBV18 to TRBJ1-5, with D maybe TRBD1 (6 bases). The CDR3 contains 13 residues. The V end lost 4 bases, the J end lost 5 bases, and 9 bases lay between the germline ends. The V gene's germline CDR1 is KGHSH and CDR2 LQKENI. CDR3 amino acids: CASSQGHDQPQHF. The CDR3 DNA sequence: TGTGCCAGCTCACAGGGACACGATCAGCCCCAGCATTTT.